A single sample gave rise to the 21 T cell receptor beta chains below, sequenced in a study of response to subunit inactivated influenza vaccine. Each CDR3 protein gets one entry after TCRdb re-called the RT-PCR reads with MiXCR. There are about 190,000 distinct CDR3 sequences in the sample; roughly an eighth occur only once, and roughly 26% lies in the top ten. Here the sequenced sample was CD8+ T cells sorted from PBMCs, taken 4 to 6 days after vaccination. The receptors were sampled from a man aged 50 or older who received an inactivated influenza vaccine.

The chain couples TRBV7-9 to TRBJ2-7, with a possible D match to TRBD1 (6 bases). Trimming left V 4 bases short and J 5 bases short, with 15 bases between. Germline CDR1 reads SEHNR; CDR2 reads FQNEAQ (reference sequence). The length of the CDR3 is 14 residues. The CDR3 is CASSSYRVSDEQYF. CDR3 DNA sequence: TGTGCCAGCAGCTCCTACAGGGTTTCGGACGAGCAGTACTTC.

The J gene is TRBJ1-1, the V gene TRBV6-5, with D possibly TRBD1 on 5 matching bases. The CDR3 covers 14 residues. The germline CDR1 and CDR2 sequences are MNHEY and SVGAGI. Trimming shortened V by 0 bases and J by 2 bases, and 7 bases separated the two germline ends. The CDR3 region is CASSYSDRNTEAFF. The DNA of the CDR3 is TGTGCCAGCAGTTACTCAGACAGAAACACTGAAGCTTTCTTT.

This clonotype was counted at least ten times. CDR3 in amino acids: CATSGTSSEQYF. CDR3 nucleotide sequence: TGTGCCACCTCCGGGACATCTTCCGAGCAGTACTTC. The V call is TRBV6-1, the J call TRBJ2-7; weak D call: TRBD1 (6 bases). CDR3 length: 12 amino acids. Germline loops: CDR1 MNHNS, CDR2 SASEGT. Trimming stripped 10 bases from V and 6 bases from J, with 16 bases between.

This clonotype was counted between two and nine times. CDR3 sequence reads: CASSSGGVGVGNQPQHF. In DNA form, the CDR3 reads TGTGCCAGCAGTTCGGGAGGCGTTGGGGTGGGCAATCAGCCCCAGCATTTT. The chain employs TRBV12-3 or TRBV12-4 and TRBJ1-5, with D unresolved. The V and J ends lost 4 bases and 2 bases respectively, with 18 bases between them. This CDR3 comprises 17 residues.

The chain recombines TRBV5-5 with TRBJ2-5; D may match TRBD1 or TRBD2 (5 bases each). The CDR3 sequence is 15 residues long. Trimming left V 0 bases short and J 4 bases short, with 13 bases between. The germline gives CDR1 SGHKS, CDR2 YYEKEE (reference sequence). The CDR3 nucleotides are TGTGCCAGCAGCTTGGGGGGGACGGCAAGAGAGACCCAGTACTTC. Its translation is CASSLGGTARETQYF. The full variable domain, in which reference TRBV5-5 and TRBJ2-5 provide the parts outside the CDR3, is DAGVTQSPTHLIKTRGQQVTLRCSPISGHKSVSWYQQVLGQGPQFIFQYYEKEERGRGNFPDRFSARQFPNYSSELNVNALLLGDSALYLCASSLGGTARETQYFGPGTRLLVL.

This clonotype was observed many times. The chain uses TRBV5-1 and TRBJ1-1; D unresolved. Germline V lookup: CDR1 SGHRS, CDR2 YFSETQ. The CDR3 covers 13 residues. V dropped 1 base and J dropped 1 base, with 5 bases sitting between them. The CDR3 is CASSLYENTEAFF. The CDR3 DNA sequence: TGCGCCAGCAGCTTGTACGAGAACACTGAAGCTTTCTTT.

The chain links TRBV5-1 to TRBJ2-2; either TRBD1 or TRBD2 may fit D (5 bases each). The CDR3 contains 16 residues. V lost 4 bases and J 7 bases, leaving 20 bases between the germline ends. From germline, CDR1 is SGHRS and CDR2 YFSETQ. CDR3 DNA: TGCGCCAGCAGCCCGATGGGACGGCTGAATTTCGGGGAGCTGTTTTTT. Translated: CASSPMGRLNFGELFF.

The chain couples TRBV4-3 to TRBJ1-3; D uncertain. V lost 0 bases to trimming and J lost 0 bases, with 12 bases between them. The germline V gene encodes CDR1 LGHNA and CDR2 YSLEER. The CDR3 has 17 residues. This chain's CDR3 is CASSQEFRISSGNTIYF. DNA for the CDR3: TGCGCCAGCAGCCAAGAATTTAGAATATCCTCTGGAAACACCATATATTTT.

This clonotype turned up a few times. The chain uses TRBV12-3 or TRBV12-4 and TRBJ1-1, with D uncertain. Trimming shortened V by 7 bases and J by 1 base, and 13 bases separated the two germline ends. This CDR3 has 14 residues. The CDR3 bases are TGTGCCAGCATGGATACCTTTGAGAACACTGAAGCTTTCTTT. Translating it yields CASMDTFENTEAFF.

This clonotype was counted only a few times. This chain uses TRBV2 with TRBJ2-1, with 7 bases matching TRBD1. CDR1 and CDR2 (germline): SNHLY, FYNNEI. The CDR3 contains 13 residues. Germline trimming cut 8 bases from V and 7 bases from J; bases unmatched to any gene: 8. CDR3 loop: CASGQGVKNEQFF. CDR3 sequence (DNA): TGTGCCAGCGGCCAGGGGGTTAAGAATGAGCAGTTCTTC. Drawing the rest from reference TRBV2 and TRBJ2-1, the complete variable domain is EPEVTQTPSHQVTQMGQEVILRCVPISNHLYFYWYRQILGQKVEFLVSFYNNEISEKSEIFDDQFSVERPDGSNFTLKIRSTKLEDSAMYFCASGQGVKNEQFFGPGTRLTVL.

The chain is built from TRBV27 and TRBJ1-2; no definite D call. The V gene lost 3 bases and the J gene lost 4 bases, with 9 bases spanning the gap. The CDR3 runs to 13 residues. Germline V gene lookup returns CDR1 MNHEY and CDR2 SMNVEV (reference sequence). The CDR3 DNA sequence: TGTGCCAGCAGTTTTTCGGGGAGCTATGGCTACACCTTC. As protein: CASSFSGSYGYTF.

This clonotype was seen a handful of times. The chain recombines TRBV10-3 with TRBJ2-1, with 8 bases matching TRBD2. Germline V gene lookup returns CDR1 ENHRY and CDR2 SYGVKD. The CDR3 runs to 16 residues. V was pared by 0 bases and J by 3 bases, with 4 bases of the junction left unmatched. The chain's CDR3 is CAISESGSGVYNEQFF. Here the CDR3 DNA reads TGTGCCATCAGTGAGTCAGGTAGCGGGGTCTACAATGAGCAGTTCTTC.

The chain has TRBV4-3 and TRBJ2-2, with 9 bases that match TRBD1. After removal of 4 bases from V and 8 bases from J, the junction contained 8 bases not matched to a gene. The CDR3 totals 15 residues. Germline V lookup: CDR1 LGHNA, CDR2 YSLEER. The CDR3 spells CASSLLGQGSGELFF. CDR3 DNA: TGCGCCAGCAGCCTTTTGGGACAGGGCTCAGGGGAGCTGTTTTTT.

The table lists this clonotype with a few counts. CDR3 region: CASSYTSTRQGTEAFF. The CDR3 DNA sequence: TGTGCCAGCAGCTACACCTCGACCAGACAGGGGACTGAAGCTTTCTTT. The chain employs TRBV9 and TRBJ1-1, with 8 bases identical to TRBD1. CDR3 length: 16 amino acids. CDR1 and CDR2 from the germline V gene are SGDLS and YYNGEE. The junction had 13 bases not matched to a gene; V was cut back by 4 bases and J by 5 bases. Using reference TRBV9 and TRBJ1-1 for the parts outside the CDR3, the full variable domain is DSGVTQTPKHLITATGQRVTLRCSPRSGDLSVYWYQQSLDQGLQFLIQYYNGEERAKGNILERFSAQQFPDLHSELNLSSLELGDSALYFCASSYTSTRQGTEAFFGQGTRLTVV.

V is TRBV11-2 and J is TRBJ2-7, with TRBD2 as a possible D gene (6 bases). CDR1 is SGHAT, CDR2 FQNNGV, per germline. Between the trimmed V and J ends, which lost 1 base and 2 bases, there was a span of 9 bases. This CDR3 is 14 amino acids long. The CDR3 loop is CASSLGGRTYEQYF. In DNA form, the CDR3 reads TGTGCCAGCAGCTTAGGAGGGAGGACCTACGAGCAGTACTTC. The full variable domain, in which reference TRBV11-2 and TRBJ2-7 provide the parts outside the CDR3, is EAGVAQSPRYKIIEKRQSVAFWCNPISGHATLYWYQQILGQGPKLLIQFQNNGVVDDSQLPKDRFSAERLKGVDSTLKIQPAKLEDSAVYLCASSLGGRTYEQYFGPGTRLTVT.

V gene TRBV7-8 combines with J gene TRBJ2-7; D remains unclear. V lost 1 base and J 2 bases, leaving 12 bases between the germline ends. CDR1 is SGHVS, CDR2 FQNEAQ, per germline. This CDR3 contains 15 residues. Here the CDR3 DNA reads TGTGCCAGCAGCTTAGATTTAGGCGTGCCCTACGAGCAGTACTTC. Its protein is CASSLDLGVPYEQYF.

The V gene is TRBV9, the J gene TRBJ2-1; D is ambiguous. V lost 1 base to trimming and J lost 12 bases, with 11 bases between them. Germline CDR1 SGDLS, CDR2 YYNGEE. The CDR3 spans 12 residues. The CDR3 is CASSVSQDVQFF. The CDR3 DNA sequence: TGTGCCAGCAGCGTAAGCCAAGATGTGCAGTTCTTC. Together with reference TRBV9 and TRBJ2-1, the CDR3 gives the full variable domain: DSGVTQTPKHLITATGQRVTLRCSPRSGDLSVYWYQQSLDQGLQFLIQYYNGEERAKGNILERFSAQQFPDLHSELNLSSLELGDSALYFCASSVSQDVQFFGPGTRLTVL.

In this sample, this clonotype turned up a few times. The chain recombines TRBV5-1 with TRBJ2-1; a weak D match, TRBD2 (6 bases). This CDR3 has 13 residues. The germline V gene has CDR1 SGHRS and CDR2 YFSETQ. Trimming pared 4 bases from V and 13 bases from J, leaving 18 bases between. CDR3 amino acids: CASSTTSELEQFF. Written as DNA, the CDR3 is TGCGCCAGCAGCACGACTAGTGAATTAGAACAGTTCTTC. Full variable domain (missing parts from reference TRBV5-1 and TRBJ2-1): KAGVTQTPRYLIKTRGQQVTLSCSPISGHRSVSWYQQTPGQGLQFLFEYFSETQRNKGNFPGRFSGRQFSNSRSEMNVSTLELGDSALYLCASSTTSELEQFFGPGTRLTVL.

This clonotype occurred a few times. V usage is TRBV7-8 and J usage is TRBJ2-2; D unclear. Germline CDR1 reads SGHVS; CDR2 reads FQNEAQ. Trimming cost V 8 bases and J 8 bases, with 12 bases left between them. This CDR3 has 12 amino acids. CDR3 coding DNA: TGTGCCAGCGGGTCCACGGTTGGGGAGCTGTTTTTT. Translation gives CASGSTVGELFF.

The rearrangement uses TRBV9 and TRBJ2-1, with TRBD1 matching 9 bases. Looked up from germline, CDR1 is SGDLS and CDR2 is YYNGEE. V trimming: 3 bases; J trimming: 3 bases; junction bases outside the gene matches: 10. The CDR3 runs 17 residues. The CDR3 sequence: CASSGITGGGSYNEQFF. CDR3 nucleotide sequence: TGTGCCAGCAGCGGCATCACAGGGGGCGGTAGCTACAATGAGCAGTTCTTC.

There are a few counts of this clonotype. The V call is TRBV7-9, the J call TRBJ2-7, with 7 nucleotides matching TRBD2. V gave up 5 bases and J gave up 11 bases; unmatched junction bases: 6. CDR3 length: 11 residues. Germline lookup yields CDR1 SEHNR and CDR2 FQNEAQ (reference sequence). CDR3 DNA: TGTGCCAGCAGCACCGGGGGGATTGAGTACTTC. It specifies CASSTGGIEYF.